The 16 T cell receptor beta chains below all came from one sample that was sequenced in a study of CD8+ T cells in alopecia areata. Noted treatment: oral pan-JAK inhibitor, 5-10 mg twice daily. Extraction of RNA preceded its reverse transcription into cDNA, which served as the sequencing template. Sequenced by immunoSEQ multiplex PCR; TCRdb stores in-frame clones only, minus some. This repertoire shows under 300,000 clones, around three fifths found once; its top ten account for about 0.88%. The sample in question was CD4+ T cells sorted from blood, obtained around week 54, from a patient treated with tofacitinib. All receptors derive from a human donor with alopecia areata.

V and J are TRBV10-3 and TRBJ1-5, with a tentative D call TRBD1 (5 bases). The CDR3 runs 15 residues. In germline, CDR1 is ENHRY, CDR2 SYGVKD. Between the trimmed V and J ends, which lost 6 bases and 5 bases, there was a span of 17 bases. The CDR3 is CAISEGHRKDQPQHF. The CDR3 nucleotides are TGTGCCATCAGCGAGGGGCACAGGAAAGATCAGCCCCAGCATTTT.

V usage is TRBV29-1 and J usage is TRBJ1-1, with a weak D call TRBD1 (5 bases). The V end was cut by 6 bases, the J end by 1 base, with 15 bases between. CDR1 is SQVTM, CDR2 ANQGSEA, per germline. The CDR3 extends over 14 amino acids. The CDR3 is CSVAFGGRNTEAFF. The DNA of the CDR3 is TGCAGCGTAGCCTTTGGGGGAAGGAACACTGAAGCTTTCTTT.

V is TRBV9 and J is TRBJ1-1; D is unresolved. CDR3 length: 13 residues. CDR1 SGDLS and CDR2 YYNGEE come from the germline V gene. V was clipped by 2 bases and J by 3 bases, with 8 bases between them. The CDR3 sequence: CASSVWDYTEAFF. The CDR3 nucleotides read TGTGCCAGCAGCGTGTGGGATTACACTGAAGCTTTCTTT.

The gene calls are TRBV5-1 and TRBJ1-2; 7 bases match TRBD1. This CDR3 is 13 amino acids long. Germline V CDR1 and CDR2: SGHRS, YFSETQ. V lost 5 bases, J lost 2 bases, and 3 bases stayed unmatched. The CDR3 nucleotides read TGCGCCAGCAGGCCGGGACAGAACTATGGCTACACCTTC. Translating gives CASRPGQNYGYTF.

This chain links TRBV30 with TRBJ2-7; perhaps TRBD2 as D (5 bases). Looked up from germline, CDR1 is GTSNPN and CDR2 is SVGIG (reference sequence). The CDR3 covers 13 residues. V was shortened by 3 bases and J by 4 bases, with 13 bases between the two germline ends. The CDR3 region has the DNA TGTGCCTGGAGGAGGACTCCTAGTTACGAGCAGTACTTC. It specifies CAWRRTPSYEQYF.

J is TRBJ2-5 and V is TRBV29-1; 8 nucleotides align to TRBD2. Trimming took 3 bases from V and 4 from J; bases not matched to a gene: 7. The CDR3 contains 14 residues. Germline-derived CDR1 and CDR2 are SQVTM and ANQGSEA. As DNA, the CDR3 is TGCAGCGTTGATAAGCGGGGGACGGGAGAGACCCAGTACTTC. It specifies CSVDKRGTGETQYF.

This sequence joins TRBV29-1 and TRBJ2-1, with 11 bases fitting TRBD1. The CDR3 loop spans 16 amino acids. V was pared by 4 bases and J by 5 bases, with 10 bases of the junction left unmatched. Germline CDR1 reads SQVTM; CDR2 reads ANQGSEA. CDR3 bases: TGCAGCGTTGCCAAATTAGGGACAGGGGGAAACAATGAGCAGTTCTTC. This gives the protein CSVAKLGTGGNNEQFF.

The chain carries TRBV2 and TRBJ2-7, with D uncertain. The CDR3 sequence is 14 residues long. Trimming removed 6 bases at V and 6 bases at J, with 18 bases between. CDR1 SNHLY and CDR2 FYNNEI come from the germline V gene. In DNA form, the CDR3 reads TGTGCCAGCAGGACTGACGCTCTAAGGCGCGAGCAGTACTTC. It specifies CASRTDALRREQYF.

This sequence joins TRBV4-3 and TRBJ1-1; D possibly corresponds to TRBD1 (6 bases). Germline loops: CDR1 LGHNA, CDR2 YSLEER. V lost 1 base and J lost 0, with 9 bases in between. The CDR3 length is 15 residues. The CDR3 bases are TGCGCCAGCAGCCAAGCGGGGACAATGAACACTGAAGCTTTCTTT. Protein sequence: CASSQAGTMNTEAFF.

The chain uses TRBV5-6 and TRBJ2-2, with a weak D call TRBD2 (6 bases). V was cut by 4 bases and J by 1 base, with 8 bases left in between. The CDR3 is 14 residues long. Germline V gives CDR1 SGHDT, CDR2 YYEEEE. Here the CDR3 reads CASSRGGNTGELFF. CDR3 in DNA: TGTGCCAGCAGCCGGGGAGGGAACACCGGGGAGCTGTTTTTT.

A few counts support this clone. The chain employs TRBV5-1 and TRBJ2-5; either TRBD1 or TRBD2 may fit D (5 bases each). V was clipped by 4 bases and J by 0 bases, with 10 bases between them. The CDR3 runs to 14 residues. Germline loops: CDR1 SGHRS, CDR2 YFSETQ. This chain's CDR3 is CASSPRDHQETQYF. CDR3 coding DNA: TGCGCCAGCAGCCCCAGGGACCACCAAGAGACCCAGTACTTC.

The gene calls are TRBV5-1 and TRBJ2-6; no reliable D call. Between the trimmed V and J ends, which lost 0 bases and 0 bases, there was a span of 7 bases. This CDR3 is built from 16 residues. Germline CDR1 is SGHRS and CDR2 is YFSETQ. CDR3 in DNA: TGCGCCAGCAGCTTGGCCGCAGACTCTGGGGCCAACGTCCTGACTTTC. Its protein product is CASSLAADSGANVLTF.

In the case of this clone: Additional DNA sequences in this sample encode the identical CDR3. The chain combines TRBV30 with TRBJ1-1; D remains ambiguous. Per the germline V gene, CDR1 is GTSNPN and CDR2 is SVGIG (reference sequence). This CDR3 has 13 amino acids. The V gene lost 0 bases and the J gene lost 0 bases, with 5 bases spanning the gap. The CDR3 bases are TGTGCCTGGAGTGTGTCCGTGAACACTGAAGCTTTCTTT. This translates into CAWSVSVNTEAFF.

The J gene is TRBJ2-7, the V gene TRBV5-1; weak D call: TRBD1 (6 bases). The CDR3 length is 15 residues. V shed 4 bases and J shed 6 bases, with 20 bases lying between them. Germline V lookup: CDR1 SGHRS, CDR2 YFSETQ. The CDR3 sequence is CASSPSTTGSGEQYF. The CDR3 nucleotides are TGCGCCAGCAGCCCATCGACCACAGGGTCAGGCGAGCAGTACTTC.

V gene TRBV18 combines with J gene TRBJ2-5; tentatively, D is TRBD1 (5 bases). Germline CDR1 reads KGHSH; CDR2 reads LQKENI. This CDR3 is built from 16 residues. Trimming cost V 5 bases and J 2 bases, with 18 bases left between them. CDR3: CASSFPTVSTQETQYF. CDR3 in DNA: TGTGCCAGCTCATTCCCGACAGTATCGACTCAAGAGACCCAGTACTTC.

The V call is TRBV15, the J call TRBJ2-1; D uncertain. V dropped 0 bases and J dropped 9 bases, with 9 bases sitting between them. Germline V lookup: CDR1 LNHNV, CDR2 YYDKDF (reference sequence). The CDR3 is made up of 13 amino acids. CDR3 bases: TGTGCCACCAGCAGAGATCTGGGGATTGAGCAGTTCTTC. This translates into CATSRDLGIEQFF.